One TCR beta chain is described in this entry. Replicate sorted-subset PCRs were loaded with 150 to 250 ng DNA, 30,000 to 35,000 T cell genomes. Some clones are missing from TCRdb's copy, which holds only in-frame ones; the method was immunoSEQ multiplex PCR. The sample includes 1.6 million or so clones, approximately 98.5% of them seen just once. These data are taken from a study of shared clonotypes between healthy human individuals. The CDR3 runs to 15 residues. Germline V gene data show CDR1 as SGHVS and CDR2 as FQNEAQ. V was shortened by 0 bases and J by 8 bases, with 13 bases between the two germline ends.

This TCR derives from a man in his thirties or forties in good health. Sequenced: naive CD4+ T cells sorted from blood. The subset denotes: CD45RA+ positively selected. The chain recombines TRBV7-8 with TRBJ1-4; TRBD1 is a possible D gene (5 bases). The CDR3 spells CASSLAPRVQEKLFF. The DNA of the CDR3 is TGTGCCAGCAGCTTAGCGCCCAGGGTTCAGGAAAAACTGTTTTTT.